These 27 T cell receptor beta chains were sequenced from one sample in a study of CD8 T cells in Susac syndrome. Random hexamers were used to reverse transcribe 0.5 to 1 ug of RNA. MiXCR, run by TCRdb on the immunoSEQ multiplex PCR reads, gives a single entry per CDR3 protein. The table records around 100,000 distinct CDR3 sequences, approximately 95% of them present only once. Sequenced input: CD8+ T cells from PBMCs. The receptors come from a human donor with Susac syndrome.

This clonotype was observed once. The chain recombines TRBV9 with TRBJ2-1, with D possibly being TRBD2 (5 bases). The CDR3 sequence is 13 residues long. Germline lookup yields CDR1 SGDLS and CDR2 YYNGEE. The germline V and J ends were trimmed by 0 bases and 9 bases, with 10 bases remaining between them. This chain's CDR3 is CASSVGPGSEQFF. The CDR3 nucleotides are TGTGCCAGCAGCGTAGGACCGGGAAGTGAGCAGTTCTTC. Full variable domain (remainder filled in from reference TRBV9 and TRBJ2-1): DSGVTQTPKHLITATGQRVTLRCSPRSGDLSVYWYQQSLDQGLQFLIQYYNGEERAKGNILERFSAQQFPDLHSELNLSSLELGDSALYFCASSVGPGSEQFFGPGTRLTVL.

The V and J genes are TRBV15 and TRBJ2-1; 11 bases are shared with TRBD2. This CDR3 spans 14 amino acids. V lost 3 bases, J lost 9 bases, and 4 bases stayed unmatched. Germline CDR1 and CDR2: LNHNV and YYDKDF (reference sequence). The CDR3 region is CATSSSGRGSEQFF. CDR3 DNA sequence: TGTGCCACCAGCAGTAGCGGGAGGGGCAGTGAGCAGTTCTTC.

V gene TRBV2 combines with J gene TRBJ1-4; 11 nucleotides match TRBD1. The CDR3 sequence is 14 residues long. Germline V CDR1 and CDR2: SNHLY, FYNNEI. V shed 4 bases, J shed 6 bases, and the junction held 1 base outside the gene matches. Here the CDR3 DNA reads TGTGCCAGCAGTGGGACAGGGGGCGATGAAAAACTGTTTTTT. It specifies CASSGTGGDEKLFF.

This chain connects TRBV3-1 to TRBJ1-6; no reliable D call. V was cut by 1 base and J by 5 bases, with 9 bases left in between. The germline V gene encodes CDR1 LGHDT and CDR2 YNNKEL (reference sequence). This CDR3 is 15 amino acids long. In DNA, the CDR3 is TGTGCCAGCAGCCAAGGTGTAGGGAATAATTCACCCCTCCACTTT. This sequence encodes CASSQGVGNNSPLHF. Combining the CDR3 with reference TRBV3-1 and TRBJ1-6 gives the whole variable domain DTAVSQTPKYLVTQMGNDKSIKCEQNLGHDTMYWYKQDSKKFLKIMFSYNNKELIINETVPNRFSPKSPDKAHLNLHINSLELGDSAVYFCASSQGVGNNSPLHFGNGTRLTVT.

The CDR3 here is CASSSDPGTDTQYF. As DNA, the CDR3 is TGCGCCAGCAGCTCGGACCCAGGCACAGATACGCAGTATTTT. J is TRBJ2-3 and V is TRBV5-1, with no clear D. CDR1 is SGHRS, CDR2 YFSETQ, per germline. There are 14 residues in the CDR3. V was trimmed by 3 bases and J by 1 base, leaving 9 bases between them.

This clonotype has a single count. The J gene is TRBJ1-1, the V gene TRBV29-1, with D unclear. V lost 4 bases and J 7 bases, leaving 13 bases between the germline ends. The CDR3 is made up of 12 amino acids. CDR1 and CDR2 from the germline V gene are SQVTM and ANQGSEA. The CDR3 nucleotides read TGCAGCGTTGGGCCCGATCCGGGTGAAGCTTTCTTT. Its translation: CSVGPDPGEAFF.

This clonotype was detected only once. The gene calls are TRBV7-9 and TRBJ2-5, with 12 bases lining up with TRBD2. The CDR3 loop spans 15 amino acids. CDR1 is SEHNR and CDR2 is FQNEAQ in the germline V gene (reference sequence). With V trimmed by 4 bases and J by 4 bases, 4 bases remained unmatched. CDR3 in amino acids: CASSSSGRAGETQYF. In nucleotides, the CDR3 is TGTGCCAGCAGCTCTAGCGGGAGGGCGGGAGAGACCCAGTACTTC.

The CDR3 bases are TGTGCCAGCAGCGTAAGAGGGAACTCCTACGAGCAGTACTTC. Translating gives CASSVRGNSYEQYF. This chain joins TRBV9 and TRBJ2-7, with a tentative D call TRBD2 (5 bases). Germline CDR1 SGDLS, CDR2 YYNGEE. Trimming removed 1 base from V and 0 bases from J, with 8 bases in between. The CDR3 contains 14 residues. The variable domain in full, completed from reference TRBV9 and TRBJ2-7, reads DSGVTQTPKHLITATGQRVTLRCSPRSGDLSVYWYQQSLDQGLQFLIQYYNGEERAKGNILERFSAQQFPDLHSELNLSSLELGDSALYFCASSVRGNSYEQYFGPGTRLTVT.

The chain joins TRBV9 to TRBJ2-3; possibly TRBD2 for D (5 bases). The V gene's germline CDR1 is SGDLS and CDR2 YYNGEE. V lost 3 bases, J lost 0 bases, and 11 bases lay in between. This CDR3 has 15 amino acids. The CDR3 spells CASSDLRGSTDTQYF. The CDR3 coding sequence is TGTGCCAGCAGCGACCTACGGGGAAGCACAGATACGCAGTATTTT.

The chain recombines TRBV5-1 with TRBJ1-2; perhaps TRBD1 as D (6 bases). Between the trimmed V and J ends, which lost 0 bases and 2 bases, there was a span of 8 bases. The V gene's germline CDR1 is SGHRS and CDR2 YFSETQ. There are 14 residues in the CDR3. The CDR3 DNA reads as TGCGCCAGCAGCTTGGACAGGGTGAACTATGGCTACACCTTC. This translates into CASSLDRVNYGYTF.

The J gene is TRBJ2-3, the V gene TRBV20-1; the match to TRBD2 covers 10 bases. In germline, CDR1 is DFQATT, CDR2 SNEGSKA (reference sequence). Trimming cost V 6 bases and J 2 bases; bases outside gene matches: 8. The CDR3 runs to 15 residues. The CDR3 nucleotides read TGCAGTGCACCGCCCCTAGCGGGGGACACAGATACGCAGTATTTT. Translating gives CSAPPLAGDTDTQYF.

CDR3: CASSQEDNNYGYTF. CDR3 DNA: TGTGCCAGCAGCCAAGAAGACAATAACTATGGCTACACCTTC. This chain uses TRBV14 with TRBJ1-2; D not resolved. Germline CDR1 SGHDN, CDR2 FVKESK. The germline V and J ends were trimmed by 0 bases and 1 base, with 6 bases remaining between them. There are 14 residues in the CDR3. The complete variable domain, with remaining parts taken from reference TRBV14 and TRBJ1-2, reads EAGVTQFPSHSVIEKGQTVTLRCDPISGHDNLYWYRRVMGKEIKFLLHFVKESKQDESGMPNNRFLAERTGGTYSTLKVQPAELEDSGVYFCASSQEDNNYGYTFGSGTRLTVV.

This clonotype has only a few counts. V is TRBV3-1 and J is TRBJ2-5; D uncertain. The CDR3 has 11 residues. Germline loops: CDR1 LGHDT, CDR2 YNNKEL (reference sequence). Between the trimmed V and J ends, which lost 3 bases and 8 bases, there was a span of 7 bases. The CDR3 spells CASSQGNTQYF. The CDR3 bases are TGTGCCAGCAGCCAGGGGAATACCCAGTACTTC.

The V call is TRBV9, the J call TRBJ2-5; no clear D gene. V was trimmed by 3 bases and J by 4 bases, leaving 19 bases between them. This CDR3 has 16 amino acids. Germline CDR1 reads SGDLS; CDR2 reads YYNGEE. The CDR3 reads CASSGTRHNQGETQYF. The DNA for the CDR3 is TGTGCCAGCAGCGGAACCAGACACAATCAAGGAGAGACCCAGTACTTC.

J is TRBJ1-2 and V is TRBV3-1, with D unresolved. Trimming cost V 2 bases and J 5 bases, with 6 bases left between them. The germline gives CDR1 LGHDT, CDR2 YNNKEL (reference sequence). CDR3 length: 12 residues. The CDR3 region is CASSQPDYGYTF. CDR3 bases: TGTGCCAGCAGCCAACCGGATTATGGCTACACCTTC.

This chain uses TRBV12-3 or TRBV12-4 with TRBJ2-7; 8 positions agree with TRBD1. The ends lost 0 bases at V and 3 bases at J; junction bases unmatched: 4. The length of the CDR3 is 15 residues. The CDR3 bases are TGTGCCAGCAGTTTAGCCGGGACAGGCAACTACGAGCAGTACTTC. Protein sequence: CASSLAGTGNYEQYF.

The chain joins TRBV20-1 to TRBJ2-7; 7 positions match TRBD1. This CDR3 spans 10 amino acids. Germline V gene sequence: CDR1 DFQATT, CDR2 SNEGSKA (reference sequence). The V gene end was trimmed by 8 bases and the J gene end by 4 bases; junction bases not matched to a gene: 2. The CDR3 sequence: CSTGEYEQYF. The CDR3 bases are TGCAGTACAGGGGAGTACGAGCAGTACTTC.

The chain recombines TRBV18 with TRBJ1-2; 7 positions agree with TRBD1. V lost 3 bases, J lost 7 bases, and 5 bases stayed unmatched. CDR1 and CDR2 from the germline V gene are KGHSH and LQKENI. This CDR3 region has 13 residues. The CDR3, as DNA: TGTGCCAGCTCACCGAGGCGGGACAGTGGCTACACCTTC. It is translated as CASSPRRDSGYTF.

The chain has TRBV19 and TRBJ1-4; D unclear. The CDR3 is made up of 14 amino acids. Trimming removed 3 bases from V and 4 bases from J, with 9 bases in between. CDR1 and CDR2 from the germline V gene are LNHDA and SQIVND (reference sequence). This CDR3 is CASSMAAVNEKLFF. The CDR3 DNA reads TGTGCCAGTAGTATGGCGGCGGTTAATGAAAAACTGTTTTTT.

The genes are TRBV6-4 and TRBJ2-6, with D tentatively TRBD2 (5 bases). The V and J ends lost 6 bases and 0 bases respectively, with 9 bases between them. This CDR3 has 15 amino acids. Germline V gene data show CDR1 as MRHNA and CDR2 as SNTAGT. CDR3 region: CASSPEVSGANVLTF. CDR3 sequence (DNA): TGTGCCAGCAGCCCGGAGGTCTCTGGGGCCAACGTCCTGACTTTC.

This clonotype showed up just once. The V and J genes are TRBV12-3 or TRBV12-4 and TRBJ2-1; D is possibly TRBD1 (6 bases). This CDR3 is built from 15 residues. Trimming stripped 8 bases from V and 6 bases from J, with 20 bases between. In DNA form, the CDR3 reads TGTGCCAGCGGCAATGTGTGGGGGCGCCCCAATGAGCAGTTCTTC. This sequence encodes CASGNVWGRPNEQFF.

The V gene is TRBV5-1, the J gene TRBJ2-7; 9 bases fit TRBD2. CDR3 length: 13 amino acids. Germline assignment: CDR1 SGHRS and CDR2 YFSETQ. The V gene end was trimmed by 3 bases and the J gene end by 5 bases; junction bases not matched to a gene: 3. CDR3 sequence reads: CASSWGLADEQYF. The CDR3 nucleotides read TGCGCCAGCAGCTGGGGACTAGCCGACGAGCAGTACTTC.

The chain uses TRBV2 and TRBJ2-5; the D gene is possibly TRBD1 (5 bases). CDR3 size: 13 residues. The germline V gene has CDR1 SNHLY and CDR2 FYNNEI. V lost 5 bases to trimming and J lost 3 bases, with 10 bases between them. This CDR3 is CASSRDREETQYF. The CDR3 DNA reads as TGTGCCAGCAGTCGAGACAGAGAAGAGACCCAGTACTTC.

The rearrangement links TRBV7-2 to TRBJ1-2; 9 nucleotides match TRBD1. The CDR3 length is 15 residues. Germline CDR1 reads SGHTA; CDR2 reads FQGNSA. The V segment lost 8 bases and the J segment 6 bases; nucleotides outside the gene matches: 13. CDR3 bases: TGTGCCAGCGGCCGTTCTGGACAGGGGACCGATGGCTACACCTTC. Its protein product is CASGRSGQGTDGYTF.

This chain joins TRBV24-1 and TRBJ2-1; the D is unclear. Per germline, CDR1 KGHDR and CDR2 SFDVKD. The CDR3 has 16 amino acids. Trimming left V 4 bases short and J 2 bases short, with 14 bases between. The CDR3 here is CATSDSGRATYNEQFF. For the CDR3, the DNA is TGTGCCACCAGTGACTCCGGACGGGCTACCTACAATGAGCAGTTCTTC.

The sample holds one count of this clonotype. V usage is TRBV2 and J usage is TRBJ2-1; no clear D gene. The CDR3 has 12 amino acids. From germline, CDR1 is SNHLY and CDR2 FYNNEI. V was pared by 11 bases and J by 9 bases, with 17 bases between. CDR3 protein: CAASGLGGEQFF. In DNA, the CDR3 is TGTGCCGCATCTGGTCTCGGTGGTGAGCAGTTCTTC.

The rearrangement uses TRBV20-1 and TRBJ2-5, with D perhaps matching TRBD1 or TRBD2 (5 bases each). Germline lookup yields CDR1 DFQATT and CDR2 SNEGSKA (reference sequence). The CDR3 contains 15 residues. V was clipped by 6 bases and J by 1 base, with 18 bases between them. CDR3 loop: CSAQHPGRSQETQYF. As DNA, the CDR3 is TGCAGTGCCCAACACCCGGGACGGAGCCAAGAGACCCAGTACTTC.